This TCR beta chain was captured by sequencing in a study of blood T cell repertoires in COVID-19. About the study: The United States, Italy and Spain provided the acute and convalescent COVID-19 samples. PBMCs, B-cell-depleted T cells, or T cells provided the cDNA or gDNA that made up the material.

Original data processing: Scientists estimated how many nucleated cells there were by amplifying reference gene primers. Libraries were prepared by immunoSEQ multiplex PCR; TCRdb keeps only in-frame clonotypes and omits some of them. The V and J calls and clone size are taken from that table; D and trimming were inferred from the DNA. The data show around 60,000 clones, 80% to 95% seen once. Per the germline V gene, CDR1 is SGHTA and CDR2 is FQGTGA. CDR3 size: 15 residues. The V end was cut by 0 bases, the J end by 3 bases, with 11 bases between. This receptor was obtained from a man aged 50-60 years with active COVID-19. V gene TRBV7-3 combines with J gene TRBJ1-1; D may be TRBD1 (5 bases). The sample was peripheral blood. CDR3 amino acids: CASSLTFQGDTEAFF. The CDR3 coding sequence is TGTGCCAGCAGCTTAACGTTCCAAGGGGACACTGAAGCTTTCTTT.